Following are 2 T cell receptor beta chains from one sample sequenced in a study of T-cell memory formation after mild COVID-19. One entry per CDR3 protein results from TCRdb running MiXCR on the 5' RACE reads. Of 300,000 to 400,000 distinct CDR3 sequences in the sample, roughly 13% were seen once. The sequenced material came from PBMCs or a T cell subset sorted from them (not recorded which). The receptors stem from a man in his late teens or twenties who had mild COVID-19 (a few samples of this study predate the infection). Cell type and time point are not known.

The chain is built from TRBV6-5 and TRBJ2-3, with D perhaps matching TRBD1 (6 bases). Trimming cost V 6 bases and J 4 bases, with 17 bases left between them. The CDR3 consists of 15 residues. In germline, CDR1 is MNHEY, CDR2 SVGAGI. CDR3 in amino acids: CASSPTTGTADTQYF. DNA of the CDR3: TGTGCCAGCAGCCCGACCACAGGGACGGCAGATACGCAGTATTTT.

This clonotype was seen just once. The chain couples TRBV9 to TRBJ1-6; D is ambiguous. The germline V gene has CDR1 SGDLS and CDR2 YYNGEE. Trimming stripped 4 bases from V and 7 bases from J, with 9 bases between. The length of the CDR3 is 13 residues. This CDR3 is CASSPSGNSPLHF. The CDR3 DNA reads as TGTGCCAGCAGCCCGTCCGGGAATTCACCCCTCCACTTT.